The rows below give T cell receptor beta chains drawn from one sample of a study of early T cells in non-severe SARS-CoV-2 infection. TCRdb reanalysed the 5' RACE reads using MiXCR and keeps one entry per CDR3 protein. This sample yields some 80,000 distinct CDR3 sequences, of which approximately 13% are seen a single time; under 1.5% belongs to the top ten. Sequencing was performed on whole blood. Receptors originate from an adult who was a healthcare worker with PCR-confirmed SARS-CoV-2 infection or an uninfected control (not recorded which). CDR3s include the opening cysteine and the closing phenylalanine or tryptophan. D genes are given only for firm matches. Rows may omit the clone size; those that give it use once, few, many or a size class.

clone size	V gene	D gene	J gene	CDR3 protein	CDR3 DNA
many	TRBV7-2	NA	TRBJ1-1	CASSHPGSKAFF	TGTGCCAGCAGCCACCCAGGGTCGAAAGCTTTCTTT
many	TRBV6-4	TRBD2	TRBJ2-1	CASSDSSGGANEQFF	TGTGCCAGCAGTGACTCTAGCGGGGGGGCAAATGAGCAGTTCTTC
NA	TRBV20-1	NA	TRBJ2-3	CSARWLTDTQYF	TGCAGTGCGAGATGGTTGACAGATACGCAGTATTTT
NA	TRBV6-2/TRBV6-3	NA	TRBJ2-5	CASSYGGGSGPQETQYF	TGTGCCAGCAGTTATGGGGGGGGCTCTGGCCCACAAGAGACCCAGTACTTC
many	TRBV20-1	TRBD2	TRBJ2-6	CSARESGGRSGANVLTF	TGCAGTGCTAGGGAAAGCGGGGGCCGCTCTGGGGCCAACGTCCTGACTTTC
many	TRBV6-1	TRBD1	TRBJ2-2	CASSGGQADTGELFF	TGTGCCAGCAGTGGGGGACAGGCGGACACCGGGGAGCTGTTTTTT
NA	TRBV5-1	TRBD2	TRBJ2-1	CASSPGTSDYNEQFF	TGCGCCAGCAGCCCCGGGACTAGCGACTACAATGAGCAGTTCTTC
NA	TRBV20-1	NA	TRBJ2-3	CSAALEDTQYF	TGCAGTGCGGCCCTCGAAGATACGCAGTATTTT
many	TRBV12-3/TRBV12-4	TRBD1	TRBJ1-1	CASSLPPTWTGPNTEAFF	TGTGCCAGCAGTCTCCCTCCCACCTGGACAGGCCCGAACACTGAAGCTTTCTTT
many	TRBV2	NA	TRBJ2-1	CATRVGVSYNEQFF	TGTGCCACCAGGGTGGGAGTCTCCTACAATGAGCAGTTCTTC
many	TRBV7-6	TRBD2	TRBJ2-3	CASSLSRGGVGTDTQYF	TGTGCCAGCAGCTTATCGCGTGGGGGGGTAGGCACAGATACGCAGTATTTT
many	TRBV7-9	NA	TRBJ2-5	CASSPRDPKETQYF	TGTGCCAGCAGCCCCCGGGACCCTAAAGAGACCCAGTACTTC
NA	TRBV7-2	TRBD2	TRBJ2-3	CASSLSVASGGLATQYF	TGTGCCAGCAGCTTATCTGTGGCTAGCGGGGGGCTCGCTACGCAGTATTTT
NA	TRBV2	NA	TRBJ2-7	CASGRAIIYEQYF	TGTGCCAGCGGCAGGGCGATAATCTACGAGCAGTACTTC
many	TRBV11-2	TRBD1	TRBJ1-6	CASSFSVGTASSPLHF	TGTGCCAGCAGCTTTTCCGTCGGGACAGCATCTTCACCCCTCCACTTT
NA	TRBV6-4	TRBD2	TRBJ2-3	CASSEFSGGTDTQYF	TGTGCCAGCAGTGAATTTAGCGGGGGAACAGATACGCAGTATTTT
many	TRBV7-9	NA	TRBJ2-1	CASSFPSNGDKQFF	TGTGCCAGCAGCTTTCCATCTAACGGGGACAAGCAGTTCTTC
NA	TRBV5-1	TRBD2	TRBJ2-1	CASSLVLAWNEQFF	TGCGCCAGCAGCTTGGTACTAGCGTGGAATGAGCAGTTCTTC
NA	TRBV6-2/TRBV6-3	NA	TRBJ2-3	CASRHKLAFTDTQYF	TGTGCCAGCAGACATAAACTAGCCTTCACAGATACGCAGTATTTT
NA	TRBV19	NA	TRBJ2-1	CASKVLSSYNEQFF	TGTGCCAGTAAGGTACTTAGCTCCTACAATGAGCAGTTCTTC
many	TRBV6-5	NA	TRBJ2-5	CASRARTAQETQYF	TGTGCCAGCAGGGCGAGGACAGCCCAAGAGACCCAGTACTTC
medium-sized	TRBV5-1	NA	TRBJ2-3	CASSLEGYTDTQYF	TGCGCCAGCAGCTTGGAGGGGTACACAGATACGCAGTATTTT
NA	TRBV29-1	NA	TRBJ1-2	CSVEDVQGGYTF	TGCAGCGTTGAAGATGTCCAGGGTGGGTACACCTTC
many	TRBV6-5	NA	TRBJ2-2	CASSRDWANTGELFF	TGTGCCAGCAGTCGGGACTGGGCGAACACCGGGGAGCTGTTTTTT
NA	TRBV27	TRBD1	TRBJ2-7	CASSSRGLSYEQYF	TGTGCCAGCTCCTCGAGGGGGCTATCCTACGAGCAGTACTTC
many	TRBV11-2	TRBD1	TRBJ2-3	CASSLGDRGPDTQYF	TGTGCCAGCAGCTTAGGGGACAGGGGGCCAGATACGCAGTATTTT
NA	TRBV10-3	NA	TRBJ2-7	CAIRGGAYEQYF	TGTGCCATCAGGGGGGGAGCCTACGAGCAGTACTTC